The TCR beta chain described here comes from a study of T cell clusters in autoimmune cytopenias. Whole-study results and caveats: No cluster-lack signature appeared between secondary cytopenia and chronic lymphocytic leukemia patients, apparently due to lymphoma masking.

For this clonotype: Antigen unknown.

The germline gives CDR1 SQVTM, CDR2 ANQGSEA. The CDR3 has 13 amino acids. Approximately 36,000 genome equivalents of blood DNA were amplified for TRB. TRB rearrangements were amplified by touch-down multiplex PCR with mixed TRB-A/B primers. TCRdb derives one entry per CDR3 protein from the multiplex PCR reads, leaving out DNA. Its listing shows approximately 11,000 distinct CDR3 sequences. The same sample was also studied in work on T cell repertoires in aging, cancer and after chemotherapy. That study reports: Donors were grouped into six age bands spanning 30 or younger through 70 or older. Across the chemotherapy interval, each cancer cohort showed higher median generation probability, suggesting thymic rebound.

Material for sequencing was peripheral blood. The chain recombines TRBV29-1 with TRBJ2-3; TCRdb's D gene call, TRBD2, goes unchecked for lack of DNA. The origin of this receptor is a human donor in good health. The chain's CDR3 is CSIRTGEGSPQYF.